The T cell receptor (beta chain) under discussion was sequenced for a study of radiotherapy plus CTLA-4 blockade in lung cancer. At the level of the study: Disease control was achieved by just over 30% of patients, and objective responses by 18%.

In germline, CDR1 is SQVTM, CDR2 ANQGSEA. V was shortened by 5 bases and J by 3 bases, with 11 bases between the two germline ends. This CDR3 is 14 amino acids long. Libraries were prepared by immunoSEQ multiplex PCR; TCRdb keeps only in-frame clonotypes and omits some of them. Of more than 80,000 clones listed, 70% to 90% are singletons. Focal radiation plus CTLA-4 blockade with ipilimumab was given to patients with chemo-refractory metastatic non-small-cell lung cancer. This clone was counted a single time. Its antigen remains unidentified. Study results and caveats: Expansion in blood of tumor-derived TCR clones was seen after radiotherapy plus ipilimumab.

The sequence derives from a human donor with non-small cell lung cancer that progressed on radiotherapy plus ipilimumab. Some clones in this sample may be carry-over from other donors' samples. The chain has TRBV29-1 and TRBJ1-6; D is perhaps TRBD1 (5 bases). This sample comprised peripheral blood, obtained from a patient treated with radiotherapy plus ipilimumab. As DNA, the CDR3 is TGCAGCGTTAGTGAGGGGTTCTATAATTCACCCCTCCACTTT. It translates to CSVSEGFYNSPLHF.